The next 19 T cell receptor beta chains were all read from a single sample in a study of cytomegalovirus exposure and HLA in healthy donors. Assay used: immunoSEQ multiplex PCR; TCRdb lists only in-frame clones, some missing. This table has about 110,000 clones, approximately 89% appearing once. Input material: PBMCs. Receptor source: a woman aged 18-29 years in good health and CMV-seronegative.

J is TRBJ2-7 and V is TRBV18, with a weak D call TRBD2 (5 bases). Trimming removed 3 bases from V and 3 bases from J, with 12 bases in between. The germline gives CDR1 KGHSH, CDR2 LQKENI. This CDR3 region has 14 residues. CDR3 coding DNA: TGTGCCAGCTCACCTACAAGAGGGAACTACGAGCAGTACTTC. Residues: CASSPTRGNYEQYF.

J is TRBJ1-4 and V is TRBV5-1; TRBD1 is a possible D gene (5 bases). CDR3 length: 13 residues. V lost 5 bases and J 4 bases, leaving 9 bases between the germline ends. Germline CDR1 and CDR2: SGHRS and YFSETQ. The CDR3 nucleotides read TGCGCCAGCAGACAGGACCTTAATGAAAAACTGTTTTTT. Translating it yields CASRQDLNEKLFF.

The chain has TRBV6-1 and TRBJ1-3; D uncertain. In germline, CDR1 is MNHNS, CDR2 SASEGT. CDR3 length equals 14 residues. V lost 4 bases, J lost 7 bases, and 14 bases lay in between. CDR3 sequence: CASSGGSWSNTIYF. The DNA for the CDR3 is TGTGCCAGCAGTGGAGGCTCCTGGAGTAACACCATATATTTT.

The CDR3 coding sequence is TGTGCCATCAGCGGGACAGGGAGACAGCCCCAGCATTTT. It specifies CAISGTGRQPQHF. The gene calls are TRBV10-3 and TRBJ1-5; 9 positions agree with TRBD1. V was pared by 6 bases and J by 7 bases, with 4 bases of the junction left unmatched. There are 13 residues in the CDR3. The germline V gene encodes CDR1 ENHRY and CDR2 SYGVKD.

V and J are TRBV7-6 and TRBJ1-1; 9 nucleotides align to TRBD1. With 6 bases clipped from V and 1 base from J, the junction kept 12 bases outside the gene matches. Per the germline V gene, CDR1 is SGHVS and CDR2 is FNYEAQ. This CDR3 comprises 17 residues. This CDR3 is CASSPTGGAYWNTEAFF. The CDR3 nucleotides are TGTGCCAGCAGTCCCACAGGGGGCGCGTACTGGAACACTGAAGCTTTCTTT. The whole variable domain, filled in from reference TRBV7-6 and TRBJ1-1, reads GAGVSQSPRYKVTKRGQDVALRCDPISGHVSLYWYRQALGQGPEFLTYFNYEAQQDKSGLPNDRFSAERPEGSISTLTIQRTEQRDSAMYRCASSPTGGAYWNTEAFFGQGTRLTVV.

The chain carries TRBV6-5 and TRBJ1-3, with D hard to call. Trimming took off 5 bases at V and 3 bases at J, with 2 bases between the two ends. From germline, CDR1 is MNHEY and CDR2 SVGAGI. There are 11 residues in the CDR3. Written as DNA, the CDR3 is TGTGCCAGCAGTCTTGGAAACACCATATATTTT. As protein: CASSLGNTIYF.

The V call is TRBV4-3, the J call TRBJ1-4, with 10 bases that match TRBD1. With 2 bases clipped from V and 3 bases from J, the junction kept 9 bases outside the gene matches. The CDR3 is 18 residues long. Germline V gene data show CDR1 as LGHNA and CDR2 as YSLEER. Written as DNA, the CDR3 is TGCGCCAGCAGCCAAAGCCGTACCGGGACAGGGGCTAATGAAAAACTGTTTTTT. Encoded protein: CASSQSRTGTGANEKLFF.

The chain has TRBV4-1 and TRBJ1-1; D is undetermined. Germline CDR1 MGHRA, CDR2 YSYEKL. Trimming shortened V by 4 bases and J by 5 bases, and 14 bases separated the two germline ends. The CDR3 spans 14 residues. CDR3 coding DNA: TGCGCCAGCAGCCGGGCTGCGGCGGGGACTGAAGCTTTCTTT. Its translation is CASSRAAAGTEAFF.

V is TRBV7-2 and J is TRBJ1-6; 7 bases match TRBD1. The junction had 7 bases not matched to a gene; V was cut back by 5 bases and J by 3 bases. This CDR3 spans 16 amino acids. Germline CDR1 is SGHTA and CDR2 is FQGNSA. This CDR3 reads CASSNTRQGYNSPLHF. CDR3 in DNA: TGTGCCAGCAGCAACACTCGACAGGGCTATAATTCACCCCTCCACTTT.

The genes are TRBV6-1 and TRBJ1-3; 9 bases line up with TRBD1. V was clipped by 4 bases and J by 2 bases; unmatched bases: 6. CDR1 and CDR2 from the germline V gene are MNHNS and SASEGT. This CDR3 contains 16 residues. The chain's CDR3 is CASSGRDRAAGNTIYF. CDR3 nucleotides: TGTGCCAGCAGTGGCCGGGACAGGGCCGCTGGAAACACCATATATTTT.

The chain carries TRBV29-1 and TRBJ1-2; TRBD1 might be the D (5 bases). The ends were cut back, 5 bases at V and 0 bases at J, with 7 bases in the middle. This CDR3 is 12 amino acids long. CDR1 SQVTM and CDR2 ANQGSEA come from the germline V gene. The CDR3 sequence: CSVQQANYGYTF. The CDR3 region has the DNA TGCAGCGTTCAACAGGCTAACTATGGCTACACCTTC.

V gene TRBV28 combines with J gene TRBJ2-3, with a weak D call TRBD2 (5 bases). This CDR3 is 17 amino acids long. Between the trimmed V and J ends, which lost 8 bases and 4 bases, there was a span of 25 bases. CDR1 is MDHEN and CDR2 is SYDVKM in the germline V gene. CDR3 bases: TGTGCCAGCCCCCCTTTCCCTGCTAGCTTAAGCTCAGATACGCAGTATTTT. Translation gives CASPPFPASLSSDTQYF.

Details on this clone: Additional DNA sequences in this sample encode the identical CDR3. The V gene is TRBV5-6, the J gene TRBJ2-7; D call uncertain. This CDR3 is built from 11 residues. Trimming shortened V by 4 bases and J by 2 bases, and 4 bases separated the two germline ends. The germline gives CDR1 SGHDT, CDR2 YYEEEE. The CDR3: CASSLAYEQYF. CDR3 DNA sequence: TGTGCCAGCAGCCTTGCCTACGAGCAGTACTTC.

The V and J genes are TRBV5-4 and TRBJ1-6; D may be TRBD1 (5 bases). Germline CDR1 and CDR2: SGHNT and YYREEE (reference sequence). CDR3 size: 14 residues. The V and J ends lost 0 bases and 6 bases respectively, with 7 bases between them. CDR3 residues: CASSLVGGNSPLHF. In DNA, the CDR3 is TGTGCCAGCAGCTTGGTCGGGGGTAATTCACCCCTCCACTTT. Looking up the rest from reference TRBV5-4 and TRBJ1-6 gives the full variable domain: ETGVTQSPTHLIKTRGQQVTLRCSSQSGHNTVSWYQQALGQGPQFIFQYYREEENGRGNFPPRFSGLQFPNYSSELNVNALELDDSALYLCASSLVGGNSPLHFGNGTRLTVT.

The chain recombines TRBV7-2 with TRBJ1-5, with D hard to call. The ends were cut back, 6 bases at V and 9 bases at J, with 15 bases in the middle. This CDR3 has 13 amino acids. Germline V gives CDR1 SGHTA, CDR2 FQGNSA. Here the CDR3 DNA reads TGTGCCAGCAGAGGCGGGGTGCGAGGGCCCCAGCATTTT. This gives the protein CASRGGVRGPQHF.

This chain uses TRBV6-6 with TRBJ2-7; 7 bases agree with TRBD1. Trimming took 2 bases from V and 4 from J; bases not matched to a gene: 5. The CDR3 consists of 14 residues. Germline loops: CDR1 MNHNY, CDR2 SVGAGI (reference sequence). The CDR3 protein is CASSYKGTDYEQYF. The CDR3 bases are TGTGCCAGCAGTTACAAAGGGACAGATTACGAGCAGTACTTC.

V is TRBV7-2 and J is TRBJ2-5; D ambiguous. V shed 1 base and J shed 1 base, with 4 bases lying between them. This CDR3 spans 13 amino acids. CDR1 and CDR2 from the germline V gene are SGHTA and FQGNSA. In nucleotides, the CDR3 is TGTGCCAGCAGCTTAGGGGCCCAAGAGACCCAGTACTTC. This translates into CASSLGAQETQYF.

V gene TRBV6-5 combines with J gene TRBJ2-1; TRBD2 matches at 7 bases. CDR3 length: 13 residues. The V segment lost 2 bases and the J segment 10 bases; nucleotides outside the gene matches: 5. The germline V gene encodes CDR1 MNHEY and CDR2 SVGAGI. CDR3 amino acids: CASSYRRGGEQFF. DNA of the CDR3: TGTGCCAGCAGTTACCGTCGGGGAGGGGAGCAGTTCTTC.

V usage is TRBV19 and J usage is TRBJ1-2; possibly TRBD1 for D (5 bases). The germline V gene has CDR1 LNHDA and CDR2 SQIVND (reference sequence). The CDR3 sequence is 16 residues long. V was shortened by 5 bases and J by 3 bases, with 19 bases between the two germline ends. For the CDR3, the DNA is TGTGCCAGTAGTCATCCCAGCAGGGCGCAATACTATGGCTACACCTTC. Translation gives CASSHPSRAQYYGYTF. The whole variable domain, filled in from reference TRBV19 and TRBJ1-2, reads DGGITQSPKYLFRKEGQNVTLSCEQNLNHDAMYWYRQDPGQGLRLIYYSQIVNDFQKGDIAEGYSVSREKKESFPLTVTSAQKNPTAFYLCASSHPSRAQYYGYTFGSGTRLTVV.